This T cell receptor (beta chain) was sequenced in a study of cytomegalovirus exposure and HLA in healthy donors. Looking at the study overall: Genotyping showed roughly 86% of over 350 donors falling in the Caucasian-associated ancestry cluster.

In the PCR, 60 Vbeta and 13 Jbeta primers were used. Profiling relied on immunoSEQ multiplex PCR, and the TCRdb table lists in-frame clones only, not all of them. The sample includes about 200,000 clones, around 79% of them seen just once. Germline lookup yields CDR1 LGHNA and CDR2 YSLEER. V was pared by 3 bases and J by 4 bases, with 9 bases between. The CDR3 spans 13 residues. The sequenced sample consisted of PBMCs. The source is a man younger than 35 in good health and CMV-seronegative. The chain employs TRBV4-3 and TRBJ1-2; D call uncertain. The CDR3 DNA sequence: TGCGCCAGCAGCCAGTCGGGTGGCTATGGCTACACCTTC. This codes for CASSQSGGYGYTF.